This TCR beta chain was sequenced in a study of beta chain features in type 1 diabetes. Study results and limitations: The study found moderately but significantly shorter TCRB CDR3s in all four CD4+ subsets of Type 1 diabetes patients.

This clone was found a few times. Its antigen is currently unknown. It was via CD45RO/CCR7/CD25/CD127/CD95/CD27 that CD4+ naive, central memory, regulatory and stem cell-like memory cells were sorted. Expressed TCRB transcripts got sequenced, as all isolated RNA was reverse transcribed. Measured with immunoSEQ multiplex PCR; TCRdb has only the in-frame clones, and not every one. The profile shows 150,000 to 200,000 clones, just over 8% of them singletons. After removal of 7 bases from V and 8 bases from J, the junction contained 5 bases not matched to a gene. The CDR3 extends over 11 amino acids. Germline V gene lookup returns CDR1 GTSNPN and CDR2 SVGIG (reference sequence).

The source is a woman aged 18-35 years with type 1 diabetes. The sequenced sample was central memory CD4+ T cells from blood. The chain carries TRBV30 and TRBJ2-3; 8 positions match TRBD2. In nucleotides, the CDR3 is TGTGCCTCCCTCGCGGGAGGTACGCAGTATTTT. Translating gives CASLAGGTQYF.